These 10 T cell receptor beta chains came from one sample sequenced in a study of CDR3 diversity in severe acne. TCRdb analysed the PCR reads with MiXCR anew, one entry per CDR3 protein. Counted here are some 90,000 distinct CDR3 sequences, under 55% occurring once; the ten biggest clones make up 11%. Sequenced input: blood. All receptors derive from a male donor with severe acne vulgaris.

This clonotype has a count of ten or more. V usage is TRBV2 and J usage is TRBJ1-4; possible D gene TRBD1, 5 bases. The V end lost 7 bases, the J end lost 7 bases, and 16 bases lay between the germline ends. CDR1 is SNHLY, CDR2 FYNNEI, per germline. CDR3 length: 14 residues. Here the CDR3 reads CASNKWGEGEKLFF. The CDR3 DNA is TGTGCCAGCAATAAGTGGGGCGAAGGTGAAAAACTGTTTTTT.

The chain uses TRBV28 and TRBJ1-1, with D possibly matching TRBD1 (5 bases). The V and J ends lost 10 bases and 0 bases respectively, with 12 bases between them. The CDR3 is 13 residues long. The germline gives CDR1 MDHEN, CDR2 SYDVKM. CDR3 sequence (DNA): TGTGCCAACTCAGGGAACTTGAACACTGAAGCTTTCTTT. It codes for CANSGNLNTEAFF. Supplemented by reference TRBV28 and TRBJ1-1, the full variable domain reads DVKVTQSSRYLVKRTGEKVFLECVQDMDHENMFWYRQDPGLGLRLIYFSYDVKMKEKGDIPEGYSVSREKKERFSLILESASTNQTSMYLCANSGNLNTEAFFGQGTRLTVV.

The gene calls are TRBV7-8 and TRBJ1-5; D is undetermined. Trimming left V 4 bases short and J 11 bases short, with 9 bases between. This CDR3 region has 11 residues. Per germline, CDR1 SGHVS and CDR2 FQNEAQ. CDR3 amino acids: CASSSTGAQHF. The CDR3 region has the DNA TGTGCCAGCAGCTCTACCGGCGCCCAGCATTTT.

The gene calls are TRBV28 and TRBJ2-5, with TRBD1 matching 8 bases. The CDR3 has 17 residues. V shed 0 bases, J shed 5 bases, and the junction held 11 bases outside the gene matches. Germline V gene data show CDR1 as MDHEN and CDR2 as SYDVKM. The CDR3 loop reads CASSLWGRQGPGETQYF. For the CDR3, the DNA is TGTGCCAGCAGTTTATGGGGTCGACAGGGGCCAGGGGAGACCCAGTACTTC.

This clonotype was detected ten times or more. The genes are TRBV5-1 and TRBJ2-4; TRBD2 matches 7 bases. Looked up from germline, CDR1 is SGHRS and CDR2 is YFSETQ. V lost 0 bases to trimming and J lost 11 bases; unmatched junction nucleotides: 8. The CDR3 is 14 amino acids. As DNA, the CDR3 is TGCGCCAGCAGCTTGGAGGGAAGGGAGGGCGTTCAGTACTTC. It codes for CASSLEGREGVQYF.

This chain joins TRBV6-1 and TRBJ2-7; perhaps TRBD1 as D (6 bases). V was cut by 5 bases and J by 0 bases, with 17 bases left in between. The CDR3 is 16 amino acids. Germline CDR1 MNHNS, CDR2 SASEGT. CDR3 protein: CASSPLTGFGSYEQYF. For the CDR3, the DNA is TGTGCCAGCAGTCCTCTAACAGGGTTCGGCTCCTACGAGCAGTACTTC.

V is TRBV7-6 and J is TRBJ2-7; tentative D call: TRBD2 (7 bases). Germline CDR1 reads SGHVS; CDR2 reads FNYEAQ. V was shortened by 5 bases and J by 2 bases, with 19 bases between the two germline ends. The CDR3 runs to 16 residues. The CDR3 loop reads CASSPNGGGQPYEQYF. CDR3 DNA sequence: TGTGCCAGCAGCCCGAATGGGGGGGGCCAACCCTACGAGCAGTACTTC.

Of note for this clonotype: A much larger clone differs from this one at a single base, so this may be a read error. Because the CDR3 is missing its conserved closing phenylalanine or tryptophan, this is likely a read error. The V gene is TRBV5-6, the J gene TRBJ2-5; D may be TRBD2 (5 bases). This CDR3 has 14 amino acids. V shed 4 bases and J shed 4 bases, with 14 bases lying between them. CDR1 SGHDT and CDR2 YYEEEE come from the germline V gene. The CDR3 nucleotides read TGTGCCAGCAGCGGTGGCAATGCGGGAGAGACCCAGTACTCC. Its protein product is CASSGGNAGETQYS.

This clonotype was found many times. The chain recombines TRBV10-3 with TRBJ1-6; D is perhaps TRBD1 (5 bases). This CDR3 comprises 13 residues. Germline values: CDR1 ENHRY, CDR2 SYGVKD. Trimming shortened V by 1 base and J by 8 bases, and 6 bases separated the two germline ends. CDR3 coding DNA: TGTGCCATCAGTGAGTTGGGGGATTCACCCCTCCACTTT. Amino acids: CAISELGDSPLHF.

This clonotype is categorized as medium-sized. The chain is built from TRBV7-3 and TRBJ2-5; D assignment may be TRBD1 or TRBD2 (5 bases each). Germline CDR1 and CDR2: SGHTA and FQGTGA. The CDR3 totals 15 residues. V lost 5 bases and J 5 bases, leaving 18 bases between the germline ends. The chain's CDR3 is CASSPGLTKRETQYF. CDR3 DNA sequence: TGTGCCAGCAGCCCGGGGCTAACTAAAAGGGAGACCCAGTACTTC.